The subject of this entry is one T cell receptor beta chain. This sample stems from a study of blood T cell repertoires in COVID-19. Overall study: Acute-phase and convalescent COVID-19 samples originated in the United States, Italy and Spain.

The J segment lost 2 bases and the V segment lost 2 bases, leaving 9 bases of the junction unmatched. Germline CDR1 and CDR2: SEHNR and FQNEAQ (reference sequence). This CDR3 spans 17 amino acids. The authors' processing: Amplifying reference gene primers gave estimates of nucleated cell counts. TCRdb's copy holds only in-frame clones and misses some; the assay was immunoSEQ multiplex PCR. V, J and clone size derive from that table, while D and trimming were established from the DNA sequence. Among 200,000 to 300,000 clones listed, more than 70% were seen once. Enrolled through a virtual design, the participants were between 18 and 89 years of age and came from about two dozen US areas. Grouping used clinical history reported by participants in a survey and questionnaire.

This TCR was sampled from a woman aged 40 to 50 with acute COVID-19. The chain combines TRBV7-9 with TRBJ2-5; 9 bases are shared with TRBD2. The sequenced sample consisted of PBMCs or T cells enriched from blood (not recorded which). The CDR3 coding sequence is TGTGCCAGCAGCTTAAACTCAGCGGGGGGTCTACAAGAGACCCAGTACTTC. This translates into CASSLNSAGGLQETQYF. Full variable domain (remainder filled in from reference TRBV7-9 and TRBJ2-5): DTGVSQNPRHKITKRGQNVTFRCDPISEHNRLYWYRQTLGQGPEFLTYFQNEAQLEKSRLLSDRFSAERPKGSFSTLEIQRTEQGDSAMYLCASSLNSAGGLQETQYFGPGTRLLVL.